These 26 T cell receptor beta chains were all obtained from the same sample, sequenced in a study of cytomegalovirus exposure and HLA in healthy donors. The PCR employed 60 Vbeta primers together with 13 Jbeta primers. Assay: immunoSEQ multiplex PCR; the TCRdb copy retains only in-frame clones and omits some. The sample records roughly 190,000 clones, about four fifths being singletons. Sequencing was carried out using PBMCs. These TCRs come from a man between 18 and 35 years old in good health and CMV-seronegative.

The J gene is TRBJ2-7, the V gene TRBV10-3; the D gene is possibly TRBD2 (6 bases). The CDR3 spans 14 residues. Germline V CDR1 and CDR2: ENHRY, SYGVKD. V dropped 5 bases and J dropped 0 bases, with 11 bases sitting between them. The CDR3 nucleotides are TGTGCCATCAGTAGGGCGGGGAGCTCCTACGAGCAGTACTTC. This sequence encodes CAISRAGSSYEQYF.

The chain links TRBV5-6 to TRBJ2-5; D not certain. Gene TRBJ2-7 matches the end of the DNA better, so the J call may be wrong. The CDR3 has 14 residues. Germline assignment: CDR1 SGHDT and CDR2 YYEEEE. The CDR3 is CASSSRMGSYEQYF. As DNA, the CDR3 is TGTGCCAGCAGCTCACGTATGGGTAGCTACGAGCAGTACTTC.

The chain recombines TRBV27 with TRBJ1-2; TRBD1 agrees at 8 bases. CDR3 length: 15 residues. Losses at the gene ends were 6 bases for V and 7 bases for J; bases not matched to a gene: 13. CDR1 is MNHEY, CDR2 SMNVEV, per germline (reference sequence). CDR3 sequence reads: CASSYSTGDPRGYTF. The CDR3 DNA follows: TGTGCCAGCAGCTACTCGACAGGGGATCCCCGTGGCTACACCTTC.

The chain links TRBV7-9 to TRBJ1-1; D gene ambiguous. The CDR3 spans 15 residues. The V gene lost 3 bases and the J gene lost 2 bases, with 13 bases spanning the gap. In germline, CDR1 is SEHNR, CDR2 FQNEAQ (reference sequence). CDR3 sequence reads: CASSFKGVLNTEAFF. For the CDR3, the DNA is TGTGCCAGCAGCTTTAAAGGAGTATTAAACACTGAAGCTTTCTTT.

This clone showed up just once. This chain joins TRBV2 and TRBJ2-3, with a tentative D call TRBD2 (5 bases). Between the trimmed V and J ends, which lost 6 bases and 2 bases, there was a span of 6 bases. The V gene's germline CDR1 is SNHLY and CDR2 FYNNEI. The CDR3 has 12 residues. CDR3 loop: CASSRDTDTQYF. CDR3 in DNA: TGTGCCAGCAGCCGGGACACAGATACGCAGTATTTT. Full variable domain (rest looked up from reference TRBV2 and TRBJ2-3): EPEVTQTPSHQVTQMGQEVILRCVPISNHLYFYWYRQILGQKVEFLVSFYNNEISEKSEIFDDQFSVERPDGSNFTLKIRSTKLEDSAMYFCASSRDTDTQYFGPGTRLTVL.

This clone was picked up one time. The chain recombines TRBV27 with TRBJ1-6, with TRBD1 identical over 7 bases. Germline V CDR1 and CDR2: MNHEY, SMNVEV (reference sequence). The length of the CDR3 is 13 residues. With 3 bases clipped from V and 10 bases from J, the junction kept 3 bases outside the gene matches. CDR3 sequence reads: CASSFDRESPLHF. In nucleotides, the CDR3 is TGTGCCAGCAGTTTTGACAGGGAGTCACCCCTCCACTTT.

The chain carries TRBV5-1 and TRBJ2-2, with TRBD2 as a possible D gene (8 bases). V shed 0 bases and J shed 0 bases, with 12 bases lying between them. The CDR3 has 17 residues. Germline V gene data show CDR1 as SGHRS and CDR2 as YFSETQ. The CDR3 sequence: CASSLAGGTANTGELFF. In DNA, the CDR3 is TGCGCCAGCAGCTTGGCGGGGGGGACAGCGAACACCGGGGAGCTGTTTTTT.

Notes on this clone: A junction boundary mismatches the germline segment, possibly from a read error. This chain uses TRBV7-2 with TRBJ2-2; D perhaps matches TRBD2 (5 bases). The CDR3 sequence is 13 residues long. Germline V gene lookup returns CDR1 SGHTA and CDR2 FQGNSA. The chain's CDR3 is CASSLAGTGELFF. As DNA, the CDR3 is TGTGCCAGCAGCTTAGCAGGTACCGGGGAGCTGTTTTTC.

The chain is built from TRBV4-1 and TRBJ2-7, with TRBD1 matching over 8 bases. Germline V CDR1 and CDR2: MGHRA, YSYEKL. This CDR3 comprises 15 residues. Trimming cost V 2 bases and J 2 bases; bases outside gene matches: 5. CDR3: CASSQYDRGAYEQYF. The DNA for the CDR3 is TGCGCCAGCAGCCAATATGACAGGGGCGCCTACGAGCAGTACTTC.

This clone was counted only a few times. The rearrangement links TRBV11-2 to TRBJ1-2, with 12 positions matching TRBD1. Per germline, CDR1 SGHAT and CDR2 FQNNGV. The CDR3 has 15 residues. V was clipped by 5 bases and J by 3 bases; unmatched bases: 4. CDR3 sequence (DNA): TGTGCCAGCAGCGGGACAGGGGGCGTACACTATGGCTACACCTTC. It codes for CASSGTGGVHYGYTF.

The chain uses TRBV5-6 and TRBJ2-5; D is possibly TRBD1 (5 bases). V shed 2 bases and J shed 5 bases, with 13 bases lying between them. The CDR3 has 14 residues. The V gene's germline CDR1 is SGHDT and CDR2 YYEEEE. CDR3 loop: CASSFPTGSETQYF. Here the CDR3 DNA reads TGTGCCAGCAGCTTCCCAACAGGTTCGGAGACCCAGTACTTC.

V and J are TRBV6-4 and TRBJ1-6; 7 bases are a match to TRBD1. With 3 bases clipped from V and 7 bases from J, the junction kept 6 bases outside the gene matches. CDR1 and CDR2 from the germline V gene are MRHNA and SNTAGT. The CDR3 length is 15 residues. This CDR3 is CASSEGAGGNSPLHF. The CDR3 DNA reads TGTGCCAGCAGTGAAGGGGCAGGGGGAAATTCACCCCTCCACTTT.

This chain connects TRBV6-6 to TRBJ1-1; 8 bases are a match to TRBD1. Trimming at V came to 4 bases and at J to 3 bases, leaving 4 bases not matched to a gene. This CDR3 has 14 residues. The germline V gene encodes CDR1 MNHNY and CDR2 SVGAGI (reference sequence). The CDR3 bases are TGTGCCAGCAGTTCTGACAGGGGATACACTGAAGCTTTCTTT. Amino acid sequence: CASSSDRGYTEAFF.

The chain is built from TRBV28 and TRBJ2-1, with D possibly matching TRBD1 (5 bases). The V gene lost 1 base and the J gene lost 4 bases, with 11 bases spanning the gap. CDR3 size: 15 residues. CDR1 and CDR2 from the germline V gene are MDHEN and SYDVKM. The CDR3 DNA reads as TGTGCCAGCAGTTTATCCGACAGCGCATACAATGAGCAGTTCTTC. Translated: CASSLSDSAYNEQFF.

V usage is TRBV2 and J usage is TRBJ2-7, with D perhaps TRBD2 (5 bases). The V gene's germline CDR1 is SNHLY and CDR2 FYNNEI. The CDR3 totals 13 residues. Between the trimmed V and J ends, which lost 5 bases and 3 bases, there was a span of 11 bases. CDR3 in DNA: TGTGCCAGCAGTATAGGACGGGGCTACGAGCAGTACTTC. Its protein product is CASSIGRGYEQYF.

This clone has a handful of counts. The chain has TRBV19 and TRBJ2-2, with TRBD1 matching 9 bases. J gave up 4 bases and V 3 bases, and 3 bases lay outside the gene matches. Germline V gene sequence: CDR1 LNHDA, CDR2 SQIVND (reference sequence). The CDR3 is 15 amino acids. The chain's CDR3 is CASSMGTGRTGELFF. CDR3 nucleotides: TGTGCCAGTAGTATGGGGACAGGGCGCACCGGGGAGCTGTTTTTT.

The chain recombines TRBV30 with TRBJ1-2, with D possibly TRBD1 on 6 matching bases. The germline CDR1 and CDR2 sequences are GTSNPN and SVGIG (reference sequence). Deletions cut 0 bases from V and 6 bases from J, with 14 bases between. The CDR3 is 14 amino acids. Here the CDR3 DNA reads TGTGCCTGGAGTGTACCACAGGGCAGGGATGGCTACACCTTC. As protein: CAWSVPQGRDGYTF.

The genes are TRBV18 and TRBJ2-2; D not certain. The germline V gene encodes CDR1 KGHSH and CDR2 LQKENI. There are 14 residues in the CDR3. The germline V and J ends were trimmed by 2 bases and 1 base, with 5 bases remaining between them. The DNA of the CDR3 is TGTGCCAGCTCACCAGCAGGGAACACCGGGGAGCTGTTTTTT. Protein: CASSPAGNTGELFF.

The rearrangement joins TRBV2 to TRBJ2-7; D unclear. Looked up from germline, CDR1 is SNHLY and CDR2 is FYNNEI. Trimming shortened V by 6 bases and J by 4 bases, and 13 bases separated the two germline ends. The CDR3 covers 13 residues. The CDR3 DNA reads TGTGCCAGCAGGAGCTACCCCCCTTACGAGCAGTACTTC. This codes for CASRSYPPYEQYF.

The V gene is TRBV10-3, the J gene TRBJ2-5, with 9 bases aligning to TRBD2. V lost 10 bases, J lost 5 bases, and 11 bases stayed unmatched. Looked up from germline, CDR1 is ENHRY and CDR2 is SYGVKD. CDR3 length: 14 amino acids. As DNA, the CDR3 is TGTGCCACCCACGCGGGGGGGGATAGGGAGACCCAGTACTTC. Protein sequence: CATHAGGDRETQYF.

The chain employs TRBV19 and TRBJ2-3; TRBD2 might be the D (5 bases). Germline assignment: CDR1 LNHDA and CDR2 SQIVND (reference sequence). V lost 5 bases, J lost 10 bases, and 13 bases lay in between. The CDR3 loop spans 12 amino acids. The CDR3 sequence is CASSLPGNAQYF. CDR3 nucleotides: TGTGCCAGTAGTTTGCCCGGGAATGCGCAGTATTTT.

The gene calls are TRBV5-6 and TRBJ2-1; the match to TRBD1 covers 8 bases. V shed 0 bases, J shed 7 bases, and the junction held 3 bases outside the gene matches. Germline loops: CDR1 SGHDT, CDR2 YYEEEE. The CDR3 is made up of 14 amino acids. The DNA for the CDR3 is TGTGCCAGCAGCTTGGCCCAGGGGGCGAATGAGCAGTTCTTC. Protein product: CASSLAQGANEQFF.

The CDR3, as DNA: TGCGCCAGCAGCTTGGGCGGGGTTAGGAACGAGCAGTACTTC. Protein sequence: CASSLGGVRNEQYF. The chain has TRBV5-1 and TRBJ2-7; a possible D gene is TRBD2 (6 bases). V shed 0 bases and J shed 5 bases, with 12 bases lying between them. This CDR3 has 14 residues. The germline CDR1 and CDR2 sequences are SGHRS and YFSETQ.

V gene TRBV6-1 combines with J gene TRBJ1-2, with 9 bases lining up with TRBD1. CDR1 is MNHNS, CDR2 SASEGT, per germline. V lost 2 bases to trimming and J lost 2 bases; unmatched junction nucleotides: 3. The CDR3 runs 15 residues. CDR3 DNA sequence: TGTGCCAGCAGTGAACGTGACAGGGGGAACTATGGCTACACCTTC. Its translation is CASSERDRGNYGYTF.

For this clone: Other DNA sequences in the same sample also yield this CDR3. This chain connects TRBV7-9 to TRBJ2-7; no firm D call. The ends were cut back, 5 bases at V and 0 bases at J, with 5 bases in the middle. The germline gives CDR1 SEHNR, CDR2 FQNEAQ (reference sequence). The CDR3 contains 12 residues. In DNA, the CDR3 is TGTGCCAGCAGCCTAAGCTCCTACGAGCAGTACTTC. It encodes CASSLSSYEQYF.

V gene TRBV29-1 combines with J gene TRBJ2-5; maybe TRBD2 (6 bases). CDR1 SQVTM and CDR2 ANQGSEA come from the germline V gene. The length of the CDR3 is 15 residues. V shed 3 bases and J shed 3 bases, with 17 bases lying between them. The CDR3 DNA sequence: TGCAGCGTTGATTCTCCCCTGGTAGCGGAAGAGACCCAGTACTTC. Its protein is CSVDSPLVAEETQYF.